The text below deals with one T cell receptor (beta chain). The target antigen is unknown. Some clones are missing from TCRdb's copy, which holds only in-frame ones; the method was immunoSEQ multiplex PCR. The sample gives roughly 130,000 clones, about nine tenths of which show up once; about 8.3% is in the top ten. These data are taken from a study of T cell responses to AZD1222 COVID-19 vaccine. Study-wide background: It was second doses at about 4 or about 12 weeks that were pooled. General study points: CD4 TCRs associated with vaccination spanned spike, dominating at 160-218 and 743-854. Clonal diversity was possibly underestimated, and white British individuals and females predominated among donors.

The germline gives CDR1 SGHAT, CDR2 FQNNGV. The CDR3 consists of 14 residues. V was shortened by 1 base and J by 7 bases, with 10 bases between the two germline ends. This sample comprised peripheral blood, obtained on day 0 of AZD1222 vaccination. The sequence was obtained from an adult in good health. This chain connects TRBV11-2 to TRBJ2-2; D might be TRBD1 (5 bases). CDR3 sequence: CASSLVQGGGELFF. DNA of the CDR3: TGTGCCAGCAGCTTAGTTCAGGGTGGCGGGGAGCTGTTTTTT.